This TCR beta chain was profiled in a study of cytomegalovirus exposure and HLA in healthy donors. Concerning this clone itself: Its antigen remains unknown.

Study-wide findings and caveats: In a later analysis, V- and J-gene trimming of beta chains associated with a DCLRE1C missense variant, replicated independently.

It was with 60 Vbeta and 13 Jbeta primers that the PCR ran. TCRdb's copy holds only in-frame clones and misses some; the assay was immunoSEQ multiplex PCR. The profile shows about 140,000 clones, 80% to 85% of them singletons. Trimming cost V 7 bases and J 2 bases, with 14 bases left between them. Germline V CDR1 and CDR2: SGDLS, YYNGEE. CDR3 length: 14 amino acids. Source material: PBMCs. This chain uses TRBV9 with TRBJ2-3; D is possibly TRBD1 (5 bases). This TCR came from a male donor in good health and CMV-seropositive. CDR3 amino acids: CASSGPRPTDTQYF. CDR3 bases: TGTGCCAGCTCAGGGCCTCGGCCCACAGATACGCAGTATTTT.